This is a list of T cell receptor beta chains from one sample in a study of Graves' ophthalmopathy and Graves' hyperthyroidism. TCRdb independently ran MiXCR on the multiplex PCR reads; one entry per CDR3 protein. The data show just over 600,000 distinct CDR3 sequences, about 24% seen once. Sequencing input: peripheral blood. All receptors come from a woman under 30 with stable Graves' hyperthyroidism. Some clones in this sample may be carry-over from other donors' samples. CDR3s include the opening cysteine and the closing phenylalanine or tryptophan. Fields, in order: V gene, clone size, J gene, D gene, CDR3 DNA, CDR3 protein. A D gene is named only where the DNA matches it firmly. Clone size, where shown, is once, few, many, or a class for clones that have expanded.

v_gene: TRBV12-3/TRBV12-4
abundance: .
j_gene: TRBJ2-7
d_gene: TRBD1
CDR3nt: TGTGCCAGCAGTTTTACGGACAGGTCCTACGAGCAGTACTTC
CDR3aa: CASSFTDRSYEQYF

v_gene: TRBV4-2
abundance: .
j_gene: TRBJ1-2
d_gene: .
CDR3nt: TGTGCCAGCAGCCAAGATCTCGGAAAAGGGGATGGCTACACCTTC
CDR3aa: CASSQDLGKGDGYTF

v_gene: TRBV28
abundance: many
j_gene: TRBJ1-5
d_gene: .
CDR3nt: TGTGCCAGCAGTTTGGGTATGGGGGTTGGCAATCAGCCCCAGCATTTT
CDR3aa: CASSLGMGVGNQPQHF

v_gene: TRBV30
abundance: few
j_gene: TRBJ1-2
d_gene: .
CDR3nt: TGTGCCTGGATCACTCGGGGGAGGCTGAACTATGGCTACACCTTC
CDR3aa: CAWITRGRLNYGYTF

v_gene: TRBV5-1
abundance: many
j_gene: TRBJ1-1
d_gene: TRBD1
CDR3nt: TGCGCCAGCAGCAACCAACCACAGGGGGGGGACACTGAAGCTTTCTTT
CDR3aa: CASSNQPQGGDTEAFF

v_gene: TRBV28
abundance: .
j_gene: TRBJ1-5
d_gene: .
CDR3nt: TGTGCCAGCACAATCCTGGGTGGGGGCAGCAATCAGCCCCAGCATTTT
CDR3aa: CASTILGGGSNQPQHF

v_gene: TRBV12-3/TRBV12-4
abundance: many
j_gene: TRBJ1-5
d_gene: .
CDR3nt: TGTGCCAGCAGTTTAGGGACCCGGACGAGTAGCAATCAGCCCCAGCATTTT
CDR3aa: CASSLGTRTSSNQPQHF

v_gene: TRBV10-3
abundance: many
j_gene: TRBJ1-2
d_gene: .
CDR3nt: TGTGCCATCAGTCCTAACAACCGGGACACTACCTTC
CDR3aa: CAISPNNRDTTF

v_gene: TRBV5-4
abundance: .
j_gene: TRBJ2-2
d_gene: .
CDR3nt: TGTGCCAGCAGCTTAGTTTGGCTGGGGCGATGGACCGGGGAGCTGTTTTTT
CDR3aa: CASSLVWLGRWTGELFF

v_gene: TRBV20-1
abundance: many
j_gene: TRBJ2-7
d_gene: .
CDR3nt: TGCAGTGCTAGTTTGCGGCCGACCTACGAGCAGTACTTC
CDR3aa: CSASLRPTYEQYF

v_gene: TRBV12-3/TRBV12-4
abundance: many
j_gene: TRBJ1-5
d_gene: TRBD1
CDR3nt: TGTGCCAGCAGTCCGCGGACAGGATCCCAGCCCCAGCATTTT
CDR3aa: CASSPRTGSQPQHF

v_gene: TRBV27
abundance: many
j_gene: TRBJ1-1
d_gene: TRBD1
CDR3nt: TGTGCCAGCAGTTTGGACAGGGATCGAAAATTAGAGTTCTTT
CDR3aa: CASSLDRDRKLEFF

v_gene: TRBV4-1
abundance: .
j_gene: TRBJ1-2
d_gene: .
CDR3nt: TGCGCCAGCAGCCTTTCAAATAGGGGAGATGGCTACACCTTC
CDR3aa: CASSLSNRGDGYTF

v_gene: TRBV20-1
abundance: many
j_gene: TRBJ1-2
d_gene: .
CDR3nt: TGCAGTGCGGGTGGGCAGGGAAAAGGATCGAACTATGGCTACACCTTC
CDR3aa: CSAGGQGKGSNYGYTF

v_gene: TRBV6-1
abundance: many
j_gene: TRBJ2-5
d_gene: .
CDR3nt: TGTGCCAGCAGTACCACCCAGGGCAGGGAGACCCAGTACTTC
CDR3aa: CASSTTQGRETQYF

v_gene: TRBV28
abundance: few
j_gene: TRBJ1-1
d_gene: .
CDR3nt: TGTGCCAGCAGTCCAACGGGTAGGGGGGGCACTGAAGCTTTCTTT
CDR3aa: CASSPTGRGGTEAFF

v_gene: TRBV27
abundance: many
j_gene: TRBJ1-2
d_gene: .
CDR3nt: TGTGCCAGCAGTCCCTGGACAGCGTATGGCTACACCTTC
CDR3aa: CASSPWTAYGYTF

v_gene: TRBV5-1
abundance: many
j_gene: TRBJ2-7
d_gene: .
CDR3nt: TGCGCCAGCAGCTTGGCCGTTGGAGGGAACCCCTACGAGCAGTACTTC
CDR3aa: CASSLAVGGNPYEQYF

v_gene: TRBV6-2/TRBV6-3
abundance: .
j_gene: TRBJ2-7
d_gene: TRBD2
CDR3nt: TGTGCCATCGGACTAGTTGACTACGAGCAGTACTTC
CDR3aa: CAIGLVDYEQYF

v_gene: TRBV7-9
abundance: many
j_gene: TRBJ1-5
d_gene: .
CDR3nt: TGTGCCAGCAGCGGACAATTCTCACCCCAGCATTTT
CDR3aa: CASSGQFSPQHF